This TCR beta chain was profiled in a study of cytomegalovirus exposure and HLA in healthy donors. Study-wide context: A prior analysis found about 120 million unique TCR beta sequences from 150 million to 200 million T cells.

Regarding the study as a whole: Sequencing had likely introduced a cluster of highly shared sequence variants as an artifact.

As regards this clone: The antigen remains unidentified.

This PCR relied on a set of 60 Vbeta primers and 13 Jbeta primers. Clones were sequenced by immunoSEQ multiplex PCR, and TCRdb holds only the in-frame ones, with some missing. This sample has about 220,000 clones, with over 70% found just once. Germline CDR1 and CDR2: MNHNY and SVGAGI (reference sequence). V lost 5 bases to trimming and J lost 5 bases, with 17 bases between them. The CDR3 sequence is 15 residues long. J is TRBJ2-3 and V is TRBV6-6; weak D call: TRBD2 (5 bases). The sequence came from a boy younger than 10 in good health and CMV-seronegative. Source material: PBMCs. Here the CDR3 DNA reads TGTGCCAGCAGTCCCCCTGGCTCCCGGGGAGATACGCAGTATTTT. Encoded protein: CASSPPGSRGDTQYF.